This record concerns one T cell receptor beta chain sequence. Sequencing used immunoSEQ multiplex PCR; TCRdb keeps in-frame clones, though not all of them. The sample has about 180,000 clones; around nine tenths are singletons. The CDR3 spans 17 residues. Unmatched junction bases numbered 11, after V lost 2 bases and J lost 2 bases. Germline CDR1 SGHRS, CDR2 YFSETQ. The data belong to a study of control samples from healthy donors and cancer patients. V and J are TRBV5-1 and TRBJ2-7; 9 nucleotides match TRBD2. Input material: blood. The receptor's source is a man in his thirties or forties in good health. As DNA, the CDR3 is TGCGCCAGCAGCTTCGGCCTAGCGGGGACTACGACCTACGAGCAGTACTTC. Residues: CASSFGLAGTTTYEQYF.